The entry below gives a single T cell receptor (beta chain) sequence along with its context. The antigen remains unidentified. TCRdb re-called the 5' RACE reads with MiXCR, one entry per CDR3 protein. The profile shows roughly 250,000 distinct CDR3 sequences, roughly 15% of them singletons. The sample originates from a study of T-cell memory formation after mild COVID-19. Study-wide points: Pre-infection memory contained some responding clones, which suggested that cross-reactive memory had joined.

The CDR3 spans 13 residues. With 4 bases removed from V and 5 bases from J, the gap between germline ends came to 11 bases. Germline CDR1 SGHTA, CDR2 FQGNSA. Sequenced material: PBMCs or a T cell subset sorted from them (not recorded which). The chain joins TRBV7-2 to TRBJ1-1; D remains ambiguous. The receptor's source is a man aged 18 to 29 who had mild COVID-19 (a few samples of this study predate the infection). Cell type and time point are not known. The CDR3 reads CASSSYDGTEAFF. CDR3 nucleotide sequence: TGTGCCAGCAGCTCATACGATGGGACTGAAGCTTTCTTT.